This TCR beta chain was captured in a study of blood T cells in healthy people across ages (dated by TCRdb to about 2015). Study-level background: In model experiments, roughly one uniquely barcoded TCR beta cDNA molecule per two T cells was captured by template switching. The study measured age-related changes in TCR beta repertoire diversity using deep sequencing normalized with unique cDNA molecular identifiers. The donors were split into four age groups: young (average around 17 years), middle-aged (roughly 39), aged (over 55) and long-lived (approximately 80). To avoid experimental bias, donors of different ages were spread randomly across the sequencing lanes. For two donors (one aged 18 to 30 and one aged 80 or older), the study analyzed two additional independent replicas of 1 million unique cDNA reads from the same blood draw. Findings and caveats that apply to the study as a whole: The long-lived group showed more naive CD4+ T cells, fewer expanded clones and increased TCR diversity than the aged group, suggesting age selection. The CMV infection status of donors was not known, potentially confounding age-related changes in expanded clonotypes. Estimates of total diversity based on one million sequenced T cells were considered lower bounds and underestimates. The percentage of naive T cells measured by flow cytometry correlated strongly with observed TCR beta diversity. Observed TCR beta diversity per million T cells fell roughly linearly with age, and a significant reduction was already apparent by age around 44. Conclusive comparison of naive and antigen-experienced compartments was prevented by the profiling of bulk unsorted PBMCs.

Donors were 35 to 40 systemically healthy Caucasian individuals from Russia aged about 6 to 100 years. Roughly 9 milliliters of peripheral blood were drawn from each donor into EDTA-treated Vacutainer tubes. Ficoll-Paque density-gradient centrifugation was used to isolate PBMCs, with at least 7 million per sample. Total RNA was extracted from PBMCs with Trizol reagent, with at least 6 micrograms obtained per sample. For every donor, flow cytometry on a PBMC aliquot measured the percentage of naive CD45RAhigh/CD27high T cells. Measured from the cysteine to the phenylalanine, the CDR3 is 16 residues long. CDR3 DNA only is kept here, 48 bases in frame from base 1. V was cut back by 6 bases and J by 6 bases, leaving a gap of 20 bases between them. Concerning this clonotype itself: Its antigen specificity is not known. Base qualities were left out, and no much larger clone turns up one base away.

Libraries were made using 5' RACE. The instrument was an Illumina HiSeq 2500. A second about 6 to 11 cycle PCR used a sample-barcoded 5' primer and a J-beta primer mix. A template-switch 5' adaptor carrying 12 random nucleotides introduced a unique molecular identifier onto each TCR beta cDNA molecule. At least 3 million CDR3-containing paired-end reads were obtained from each sample. First-strand cDNA synthesis was performed from all RNA using the Mint cDNA synthesis kit, with priming by a TRBC-specific oligonucleotide. All cDNA was treated with uracil-DNA glycosylase and then went through a first 18-cycle PCR with the universal primers M1SS and BC2_uni_R. Per the source publication's procedure: For normalization, 1 million high-quality reads, each with a distinct molecular identifier, were randomly selected from each sample. Instead of being binned into consensus sequences, reads with shared molecular identifiers were discarded. MiTCR, set to a Q25 quality threshold and the strictest error-elimination algorithm, was used for CDR3 identification, clonotype clustering and error correction. A nonparametric unseen species model with Euler transformation was used to estimate lower-bound total TCR beta diversity. TCRdb took the public reads, trimmed them with fastp at Q25, ran MiXCR for clone calling and kept in-frame beta chains. Each CDR3 protein gets just one entry, which takes the most common genes and DNA from the rows behind it. The V and J calls and clone size come from TCRdb's table, not from the authors' own analysis. Across this sample there are about 900,000 distinct CDR3 sequences, with about 44% seen only once. The top ten clonotypes cover over 10% of the sample.

The clonotype was recovered from a man aged 25-40 years in good health. Rearrangement joined TRBV12-3 or TRBV12-4 to TRBJ2-2; matching of 5 bases hints at TRBD1 as the D gene. Input material: blood. The CDR3 region: CASRSVQGSQAGELFF. In nucleotides, the sequence is TGTGCCAGCAGATCAGTTCAGGGCTCCCAAGCCGGGGAGCTGTTTTTT.